The clone carrying this T cell receptor beta chain was found a few times. The antigen remains unidentified. This entry is derived from a study of cytomegalovirus exposure and HLA in healthy donors. This CDR3 contains 14 residues. V was pared by 2 bases and J by 3 bases, with 8 bases between. Germline values: CDR1 SGHTA, CDR2 FQGNSA. Each donor was healthy, and each was a bone marrow donor. Broader study findings: Most subjects had HLA-A and HLA-B alleles reportedly predicted accurately by TCR beta sequences. It is likely that the observed cluster of highly shared sequence variants was a sequencing artifact. Rarity characterized most TCR sequences, yet some public TCRs appeared in many donors.

The study ran its PCR with 60 Vbeta and 13 Jbeta primers. Sequencing used immunoSEQ multiplex PCR; TCRdb keeps in-frame clones, though not all of them. In the table there are 110,000 to 150,000 clones, approximately 81% of which are singletons. What was sequenced was PBMCs. The rearrangement links TRBV7-2 to TRBJ1-3; the D is unclear. The receptor comes from a woman aged 35 to 49 in good health and CMV-seropositive. The CDR3 DNA reads TGTGCCAGCAGCTTAACGGGGAGTGGAAACACCATATATTTT. It codes for CASSLTGSGNTIYF.